Listed below are T cell receptor beta chains from one sample, sequenced in a study of blood T cell repertoires in COVID-19. Assay: immunoSEQ multiplex PCR; the TCRdb copy retains only in-frame clones and omits some. Seen here are about 180,000 clones, 75% to 90% observed once, and the top ten hold around 6.2%. The sequenced sample was PBMCs or T cells enriched from blood (not recorded which). The receptors here all came from a man aged 35 to 55 who had recovered from COVID-19. Both conserved end residues are part of each CDR3. A D gene is named only where the DNA matches it firmly. Expanded clones are given a class, and other clones once, few, many or no size at all.

CDR3 length	D gene	clone size	V gene	J gene	CDR3 DNA	CDR3 protein
16	TRBD1	few	TRBV6-6	TRBJ2-7	TGTGCCAGCAGTTCCCATCCGGGACAGGGGGCCTACGAGCAGTACTTC	CASSSHPGQGAYEQYF
16	TRBD1	once	TRBV27	TRBJ1-4	TGTGCCAGCAGTTTATCGGGGGACAGACCTTTCGAAAAACTGTTTTTT	CASSLSGDRPFEKLFF
15	-	-	TRBV27	TRBJ2-3	TGTGCCAGCAGTTGGGACTTATCTAGCACAGATACGCAGTATTTT	CASSWDLSSTDTQYF
17	-	-	TRBV25-1	TRBJ1-6	TGTGCCAGCAGTGGCCCTCCCGGACACGACTATAATTCACCCCTCCACTTT	CASSGPPGHDYNSPLHF
16	TRBD1	-	TRBV19	TRBJ1-5	TGTGCCAGTAGCCCGACAGGGGGCCGGTGGGATCAGCCCCAGCATTTT	CASSPTGGRWDQPQHF
18	TRBD1	-	TRBV9	TRBJ2-3	TGTGCCAGCAGCGTAGCCCCAAGAGGGACAGGGAGGGCAGATACGCAGTATTTT	CASSVAPRGTGRADTQYF
15	-	once	TRBV11-2	TRBJ2-7	TGTGCCAGCAGCTTAGACTACAGGAGCTCCTACGAGCAGTACTTC	CASSLDYRSSYEQYF
12	-	-	TRBV5-1	TRBJ1-1	TGCGCCAGCAGCCTCCAGGGAACTGAAGCTTTCTTT	CASSLQGTEAFF
17	-	-	TRBV28	TRBJ1-5	TGTGCCAGCAGTTACACCCCCCCAGGGTCGCGCAATCAGCCCCAGCATTTT	CASSYTPPGSRNQPQHF
15	TRBD1	-	TRBV4-1	TRBJ1-1	TGCGCCAGCGGAGACAGGGGGACTGGGAACACTGAAGCTTTCTTT	CASGDRGTGNTEAFF
15	TRBD1	-	TRBV24-1	TRBJ1-2	TGTGCCACCAGCGACAACTCCGGGACAGGGGACGGCTACACCTTC	CATSDNSGTGDGYTF
15	-	-	TRBV28	TRBJ1-4	TGTGCCAGCAGCACCAGGGCTCCAACTAATGAAAAACTGTTTTTT	CASSTRAPTNEKLFF
13	-	many	TRBV6-2/TRBV6-3	TRBJ1-2	TGTGCCAGCAGTTTAGGGGGTTCGGTTGGCTACACCTTC	CASSLGGSVGYTF
15	-	-	TRBV7-3	TRBJ1-2	TGTGCCAGCAGCTTAAGTTTGCAGTCTCCCTATGGCTACACCTTC	CASSLSLQSPYGYTF
15	-	-	TRBV11-2	TRBJ1-2	TGTGCCAGCAGCTTAGTAGGGGTAGGGGCCTATGGCTACACCTTC	CASSLVGVGAYGYTF
15	-	-	TRBV5-1	TRBJ2-1	TGCGCCAGCAGCCTCACCGGGACTCCCTACAATGAGCAGTTCTTC	CASSLTGTPYNEQFF
13	TRBD1	-	TRBV6-5	TRBJ1-2	TGTGCCAGCAGTTACCGACAGGGGGATGGCTACACCTTC	CASSYRQGDGYTF
16	TRBD2	once	TRBV13	TRBJ2-3	TGTGCCAGCAGCCTAACTAGCGGGGGTGACCCGGATACGCAGTATTTT	CASSLTSGGDPDTQYF
11	-	-	TRBV7-9	TRBJ1-1	TGTGCCAGCAGCTTCGGGACTGAAGCTTTCTTT	CASSFGTEAFF
14	-	-	TRBV30	TRBJ2-2	TGTGCCTGGAGTGTACCCGGGGGCACCGGGGAGCTGTTTTTT	CAWSVPGGTGELFF
15	-	-	TRBV7-9	TRBJ1-2	TGTGCCAGCAGCTTAGCCGGACAGAGGAACTATGGCTACACCTTC	CASSLAGQRNYGYTF
16	TRBD1	few	TRBV27	TRBJ1-2	TGTGCCAGCAGGCCAGAGCCGGGACAGATTTTCTATGGCTACACCTTC	CASRPEPGQIFYGYTF